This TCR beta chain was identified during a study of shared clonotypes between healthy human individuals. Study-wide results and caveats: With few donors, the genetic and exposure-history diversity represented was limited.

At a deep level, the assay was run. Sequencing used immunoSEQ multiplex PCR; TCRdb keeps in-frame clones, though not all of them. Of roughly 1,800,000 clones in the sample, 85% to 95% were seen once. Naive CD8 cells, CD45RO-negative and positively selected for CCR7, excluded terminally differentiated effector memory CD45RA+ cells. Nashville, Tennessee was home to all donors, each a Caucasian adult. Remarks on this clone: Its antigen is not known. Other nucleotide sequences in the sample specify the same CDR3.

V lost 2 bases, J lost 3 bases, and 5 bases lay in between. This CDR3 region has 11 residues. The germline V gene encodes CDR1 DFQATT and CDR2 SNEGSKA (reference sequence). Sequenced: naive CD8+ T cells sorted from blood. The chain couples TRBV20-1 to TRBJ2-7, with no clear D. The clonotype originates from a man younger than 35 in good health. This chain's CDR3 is CSARQIYEQYF. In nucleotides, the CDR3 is TGCAGTGCTAGACAAATCTACGAGCAGTACTTC.